This passage covers 24 T cell receptor beta chains from one sample sequenced in a study of CD8 T cells in Susac syndrome. A quantity of about 0.5 to 1 ug RNA underwent reverse transcription using random hexamers. Each CDR3 protein is one row after TCRdb ran MiXCR on the immunoSEQ multiplex PCR reads. The sample yields some 200,000 distinct CDR3 sequences, around nine tenths seen once. The material sequenced was CD8+ T cells from PBMCs. These receptors all stem from a human donor with multiple sclerosis.

This chain connects TRBV9 to TRBJ2-1; 9 nucleotides agree with TRBD2. The CDR3 spans 18 residues. CDR1 and CDR2 from the germline V gene are SGDLS and YYNGEE. Germline trimming cut 7 bases from V and 3 bases from J; bases unmatched to any gene: 17. The CDR3 DNA reads TGTGCCAGCGCGGGGACCCAGGAAGCGGGAGGAAGCTACAATGAGCAGTTCTTC. This codes for CASAGTQEAGGSYNEQFF. Full variable domain (rest looked up from reference TRBV9 and TRBJ2-1): DSGVTQTPKHLITATGQRVTLRCSPRSGDLSVYWYQQSLDQGLQFLIQYYNGEERAKGNILERFSAQQFPDLHSELNLSSLELGDSALYFCASAGTQEAGGSYNEQFFGPGTRLTVL.

V and J are TRBV7-3 and TRBJ2-1; 7 bases map to TRBD2. Germline CDR1 SGHTA, CDR2 FQGTGA. V lost 3 bases, J lost 7 bases, and 9 bases stayed unmatched. This CDR3 region has 15 residues. CDR3 residues: CASSFGEGLFNEQFF. CDR3 DNA: TGTGCCAGCAGCTTCGGGGAGGGCCTCTTTAATGAGCAGTTCTTC.

This clonotype showed up just once. The chain employs TRBV9 and TRBJ2-7; 8 nucleotides align to TRBD1. V trimming: 4 bases; J trimming: 1 base; junction bases outside the gene matches: 13. In germline, CDR1 is SGDLS, CDR2 YYNGEE. This CDR3 region has 17 residues. CDR3 DNA: TGTGCCAGCAGCCCCAAGATGTCCAGGGGGCCATCCTACGAGCAGTACTTC. This codes for CASSPKMSRGPSYEQYF.

This chain joins TRBV4-1 and TRBJ2-2, with 9 bases aligning to TRBD1. CDR3 length: 16 amino acids. Germline V CDR1 and CDR2: MGHRA, YSYEKL. V gave up 4 bases and J gave up 5 bases; unmatched junction bases: 8. The CDR3 DNA sequence: TGCGCCAGCAGCCCGATAGGGACAGGGAGTACCGGGGAGCTGTTTTTT. It translates to CASSPIGTGSTGELFF.

The V and J genes are TRBV19 and TRBJ2-3; D gene unclear. Trimming removed 5 bases at V and 0 bases at J, with 12 bases between. CDR1 and CDR2 (germline): LNHDA, SQIVND (reference sequence). The CDR3 has 15 amino acids. CDR3 in amino acids: CASSFLGLSTDTQYF. Written as DNA, the CDR3 is TGTGCCAGTAGTTTCCTCGGCCTTAGCACAGATACGCAGTATTTT.

The rearrangement links TRBV7-9 to TRBJ1-1; D remains unclear. The CDR3 runs 16 residues. Trimming removed 4 bases from V and 0 bases from J, with 15 bases in between. Looked up from germline, CDR1 is SEHNR and CDR2 is FQNEAQ (reference sequence). The CDR3 spells CASSSIGSGMNTEAFF. The DNA for the CDR3 is TGTGCCAGCAGCTCTATTGGGAGTGGGATGAACACTGAAGCTTTCTTT.

The chain has TRBV27 and TRBJ2-2, with D possibly TRBD1 on 7 matching bases. This CDR3 is built from 18 residues. CDR1 MNHEY and CDR2 SMNVEV come from the germline V gene (reference sequence). Deletions cut 5 bases from V and 0 bases from J, with 19 bases between. CDR3 region: CASSPSPGGFANTGELFF. The CDR3 bases are TGTGCCAGCAGTCCAAGTCCAGGGGGGTTCGCGAACACCGGGGAGCTGTTTTTT.

The chain recombines TRBV6-4 with TRBJ2-1; perhaps D is TRBD1 or TRBD2 (6 bases each). V dropped 3 bases and J dropped 8 bases, with 11 bases sitting between them. The CDR3 extends over 13 amino acids. Germline-derived CDR1 and CDR2 are MRHNA and SNTAGT. CDR3 protein: CASSEQEGDEQFF. The CDR3 bases are TGTGCCAGCAGTGAACAGGAGGGGGATGAGCAGTTCTTC.

The V call is TRBV2, the J call TRBJ1-1; no definite D call. The germline V gene encodes CDR1 SNHLY and CDR2 FYNNEI. Trimming left V 3 bases short and J 7 bases short, with 9 bases between. This CDR3 region has 12 residues. CDR3 nucleotide sequence: TGTGCCAGCAGTGAGGTACGGATTGAAGCTTTCTTT. As protein: CASSEVRIEAFF.

V usage is TRBV20-1 and J usage is TRBJ2-7; D gene ambiguous. The CDR3 is 12 amino acids. Trimming pared 3 bases from V and 0 bases from J, leaving 6 bases between. Looked up from germline, CDR1 is DFQATT and CDR2 is SNEGSKA (reference sequence). The CDR3 DNA is TGCAGTGCTAGTGACAACTCCTACGAGCAGTACTTC. It yields the protein CSASDNSYEQYF.

This clonotype was picked up one time. The chain uses TRBV2 and TRBJ2-1; 7 nucleotides match TRBD1. Germline CDR1 and CDR2: SNHLY and FYNNEI. This CDR3 comprises 14 residues. Trimming took 10 bases from V and 7 from J; bases not matched to a gene: 13. CDR3 region: CATPGQTLQNEQFF. CDR3 nucleotide sequence: TGTGCCACCCCGGGACAGACCCTTCAGAATGAGCAGTTCTTC.

This rearrangement joins TRBV5-1 to TRBJ2-7, with TRBD2 matching 8 bases. CDR1 and CDR2 (germline): SGHRS, YFSETQ. This CDR3 has 14 residues. Germline trimming cut 4 bases from V and 12 bases from J; bases unmatched to any gene: 15. The CDR3: CASSLGAGGLVRYF. The DNA of the CDR3 is TGCGCCAGCAGCCTGGGGGCGGGAGGACTCGTCCGGTACTTC.

The chain links TRBV6-5 to TRBJ2-7; TRBD2 matches at 9 bases. The CDR3 contains 16 residues. The germline CDR1 and CDR2 sequences are MNHEY and SVGAGI. J gave up 3 bases and V 6 bases, and 12 bases lay outside the gene matches. CDR3 sequence: CASSLVETSGYYEQYF. For the CDR3, the DNA is TGTGCCAGCAGCTTAGTGGAGACTAGCGGCTACTACGAGCAGTACTTC.

CDR3 residues: CASSEGGVIYEQYF. The CDR3 coding sequence is TGTGCCAGCAGTGAAGGAGGGGTTATCTACGAGCAGTACTTC. The chain links TRBV2 to TRBJ2-7, with D perhaps matching TRBD1 or TRBD2 (5 bases each). This CDR3 has 14 residues. Germline CDR1 SNHLY, CDR2 FYNNEI. Trimming removed 1 base from V and 3 bases from J, with 10 bases in between.

The chain carries TRBV9 and TRBJ2-1, with TRBD2 matching 13 bases. This CDR3 is built from 15 residues. Trimming at V came to 4 bases and at J to 6 bases, leaving 4 bases not matched to a gene. Germline V gene data show CDR1 as SGDLS and CDR2 as YYNGEE. DNA for the CDR3: TGTGCCAGCAGCCAGGGACTAGCGGGACTCAATGAGCAGTTCTTC. Translating gives CASSQGLAGLNEQFF.

The chain has TRBV6-4 and TRBJ2-4; 7 nucleotides line up with TRBD1. The ends lost 0 bases at V and 8 bases at J; junction bases unmatched: 13. Germline assignment: CDR1 MRHNA and CDR2 SNTAGT. The CDR3 contains 17 residues. The CDR3 DNA sequence: TGTGCCAGCAGTGACTCGCAGGGGGATGGGTATGGCGACATTCAGTACTTC. It encodes CASSDSQGDGYGDIQYF.

J is TRBJ1-1 and V is TRBV24-1; D is ambiguous. V shed 5 bases and J shed 1 base, with 7 bases lying between them. Per the germline V gene, CDR1 is KGHDR and CDR2 is SFDVKD. This CDR3 spans 13 amino acids. Here the CDR3 reads CATSVTGNTEAFF. DNA for the CDR3: TGTGCCACCAGTGTTACTGGGAACACTGAAGCTTTCTTT.

For the CDR3, the DNA is TGTGCCACCCAGACTAGCGGGAGTGTCGACAATGAGCAGTTCTTC. Translated: CATQTSGSVDNEQFF. The rearrangement joins TRBV10-3 to TRBJ2-1; 12 bases agree with TRBD2. In germline, CDR1 is ENHRY, CDR2 SYGVKD. J lost 5 bases, V lost 10 bases, and 9 bases had no gene match. There are 15 residues in the CDR3.

This sequence joins TRBV5-6 and TRBJ2-7; tentative D call: TRBD1 (6 bases). V was pared by 5 bases and J by 3 bases, with 9 bases between. CDR3 length: 12 residues. Germline CDR1 SGHDT, CDR2 YYEEEE. CDR3 in DNA: TGTGCCAGCAGACAGGGAAACTACGAGCAGTACTTC. Translation gives CASRQGNYEQYF. The variable domain in full, completed from reference TRBV5-6 and TRBJ2-7, reads DAGVTQSPTHLIKTRGQQVTLRCSPKSGHDTVSWYQQALGQGPQFIFQYYEEEERQRGNFPDRFSGHQFPNYSSELNVNALLLGDSALYLCASRQGNYEQYFGPGTRLTVT.

This chain connects TRBV7-3 to TRBJ2-3, with D possibly being TRBD1 or TRBD2 (6 bases each). This CDR3 has 15 amino acids. CDR1 is SGHTA and CDR2 is FQGTGA in the germline V gene. Deletions cut 3 bases from V and 3 bases from J, with 13 bases between. The CDR3 nucleotides read TGTGCCAGCAGCTTGACAGGAGGGAGTACAGATACGCAGTATTTT. This sequence encodes CASSLTGGSTDTQYF.

V usage is TRBV5-4 and J usage is TRBJ2-5, with 11 bases aligning to TRBD2. The CDR3 totals 15 residues. Germline CDR1 reads SGHNT; CDR2 reads YYREEE (reference sequence). Unmatched junction bases numbered 7, after V lost 4 bases and J lost 5 bases. CDR3 loop: CASSLGLAGAETQYF. The CDR3 nucleotides are TGTGCCAGCAGCCTCGGACTAGCGGGCGCCGAGACCCAGTACTTC.

Here the CDR3 DNA reads TGTGCCAGCGGACAGGGCGGCGGCTACACCTTC. This sequence encodes CASGQGGGYTF. This rearrangement joins TRBV13 to TRBJ1-2; 8 positions match TRBD1. J gave up 8 bases and V 8 bases, and 4 bases lay outside the gene matches. The length of the CDR3 is 11 residues. Germline V gene sequence: CDR1 PRHDT, CDR2 FYEKMQ (reference sequence).

The chain links TRBV29-1 to TRBJ2-3; TRBD2 matches 10 bases. CDR1 SQVTM and CDR2 ANQGSEA come from the germline V gene. V shed 2 bases and J 4 bases; nucleotides not matched to a gene: 6. This CDR3 is built from 15 residues. The CDR3 sequence: CSVELAGEVSDTQYF. CDR3 sequence (DNA): TGCAGCGTTGAACTAGCGGGAGAAGTTTCAGATACGCAGTATTTT.

The rearrangement joins TRBV6-7 to TRBJ2-3; the match to TRBD1 covers 8 bases. TRBV6-7 is an ORF; its function is uncertain. This CDR3 contains 16 residues. V gave up 7 bases and J gave up 3 bases; unmatched junction bases: 12. The CDR3 DNA sequence: TGTGCCAGCACCCTGGAGACAGGGGCTGGAACAGATACGCAGTATTTT. It codes for CASTLETGAGTDTQYF.